This T cell receptor beta chain was recorded in a study of T cell responses to AZD1222 COVID-19 vaccine. Study context: Second doses were pooled across both intervals (about 4 or about 12 weeks). General study points: Among spike-specific TCRs, nearly half reportedly target unmutated variant regions. Just 5 or 6 AZD1222 recipients tested seropositive at baseline. A mostly white British donor set with more females was recruited, and clonal diversity was possibly underestimated.

As concerns this clone: Its specificity is unknown.

Germline V gene lookup returns CDR1 SGHDN and CDR2 FVKESK. With 3 bases removed from V and 2 bases from J, the gap between germline ends came to 20 bases. The CDR3 consists of 17 residues. Using immunoSEQ multiplex PCR, the repertoire was profiled, and TCRdb retains in-frame clones only, with some absent. The data contain 60,000 to 65,000 clones, approximately 80% of them singletons. The material sequenced was peripheral blood, taken on day 0 of AZD1222 vaccination. This TCR came from an adult in good health. J is TRBJ2-7 and V is TRBV14; D not certain. The CDR3: CASSHGFWTPRPYEQYF. The CDR3 DNA is TGTGCCAGCAGCCACGGCTTTTGGACCCCGAGGCCCTACGAGCAGTACTTC.